The clone carrying this TCR beta chain occurred a few times. These data belong to a study of T cells in Graves' hyperthyroidism and ophthalmopathy. The CDR3 regions of TCR beta were amplified from RNA transcripts. HTBI primers were the set used in a first-round RT-PCR of the TCR CDR3. TCRdb itself ran the multiplex PCR reads through MiXCR, one entry per CDR3 protein. The sample lists roughly 380,000 distinct CDR3 sequences, about 14% occurring once. The sequenced sample was blood. The sequence was obtained from a man aged 25-40 years with Graves' hyperthyroidism that later progressed to Graves' ophthalmopathy.

CDR3 bases: TGCGCCAGCAGTGAGTCTGAGGCTCTAGCGGGTTTTTACAATGAGCAGTTCTTC. Encoded protein: CASSESEALAGFYNEQFF. The chain uses TRBV10-2 and TRBJ2-1; 8 bases match TRBD2. The CDR3 runs to 18 residues. Unmatched junction bases numbered 11, after V lost 0 bases and J lost 4 bases. Germline lookup yields CDR1 WSHSY and CDR2 SAAADI.